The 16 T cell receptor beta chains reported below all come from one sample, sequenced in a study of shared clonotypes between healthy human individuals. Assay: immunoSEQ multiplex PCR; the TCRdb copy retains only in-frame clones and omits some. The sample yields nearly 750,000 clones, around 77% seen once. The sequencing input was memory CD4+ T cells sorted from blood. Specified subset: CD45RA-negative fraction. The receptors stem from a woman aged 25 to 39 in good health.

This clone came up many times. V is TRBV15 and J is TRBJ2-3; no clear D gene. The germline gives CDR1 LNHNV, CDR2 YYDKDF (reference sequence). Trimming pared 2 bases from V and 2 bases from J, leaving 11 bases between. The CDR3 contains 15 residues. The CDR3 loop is CATSRTRTYTDTQYF. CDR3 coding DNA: TGTGCCACCAGCAGAACGCGGACCTACACAGATACGCAGTATTTT.

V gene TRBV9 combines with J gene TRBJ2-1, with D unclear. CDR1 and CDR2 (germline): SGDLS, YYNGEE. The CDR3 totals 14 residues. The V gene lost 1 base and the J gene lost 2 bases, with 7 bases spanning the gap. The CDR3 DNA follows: TGTGCCAGCAGCGTATCGTCCACCTACAATGAGCAGTTCTTC. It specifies CASSVSSTYNEQFF.

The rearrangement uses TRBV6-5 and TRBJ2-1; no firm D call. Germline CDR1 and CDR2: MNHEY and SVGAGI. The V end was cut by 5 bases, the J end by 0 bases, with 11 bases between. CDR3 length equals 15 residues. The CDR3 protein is CASSRRPSSYNEQFF. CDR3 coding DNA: TGTGCCAGCAGTAGAAGACCGAGCTCCTACAATGAGCAGTTCTTC.

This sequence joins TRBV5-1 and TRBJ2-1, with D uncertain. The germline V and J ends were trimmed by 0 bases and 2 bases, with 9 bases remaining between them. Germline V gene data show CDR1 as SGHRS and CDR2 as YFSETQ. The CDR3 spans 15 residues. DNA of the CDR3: TGCGCCAGCAGCTTGGAGGCAGTAACCTACAATGAGCAGTTCTTC. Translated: CASSLEAVTYNEQFF. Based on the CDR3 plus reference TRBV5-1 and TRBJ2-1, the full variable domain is KAGVTQTPRYLIKTRGQQVTLSCSPISGHRSVSWYQQTPGQGLQFLFEYFSETQRNKGNFPGRFSGRQFSNSRSEMNVSTLELGDSALYLCASSLEAVTYNEQFFGPGTRLTVL.

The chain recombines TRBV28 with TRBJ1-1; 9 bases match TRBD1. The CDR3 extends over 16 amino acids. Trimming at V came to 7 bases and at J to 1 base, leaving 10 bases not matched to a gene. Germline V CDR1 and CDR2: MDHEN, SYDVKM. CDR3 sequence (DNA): TGTGCCAGCATCACTCACGGGGGACAGGGGAACACTGAAGCTTTCTTT. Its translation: CASITHGGQGNTEAFF.

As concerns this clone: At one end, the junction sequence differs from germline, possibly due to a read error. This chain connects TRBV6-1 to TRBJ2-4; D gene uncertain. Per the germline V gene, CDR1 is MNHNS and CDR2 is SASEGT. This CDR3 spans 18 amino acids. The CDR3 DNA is TGTGCCAGCAGTCAAGCCCTACGACGAGGCGTAGCCAAAAACATTCAGTACTTC. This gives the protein CASSQALRRGVAKNIQYF.

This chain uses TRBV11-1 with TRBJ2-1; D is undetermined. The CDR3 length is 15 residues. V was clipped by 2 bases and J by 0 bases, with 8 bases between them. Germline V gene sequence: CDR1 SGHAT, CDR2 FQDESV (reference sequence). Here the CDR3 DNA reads TGTGCCAGCAGCTTACTAATACTCTCCTACAATGAGCAGTTCTTC. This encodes CASSLLILSYNEQFF.

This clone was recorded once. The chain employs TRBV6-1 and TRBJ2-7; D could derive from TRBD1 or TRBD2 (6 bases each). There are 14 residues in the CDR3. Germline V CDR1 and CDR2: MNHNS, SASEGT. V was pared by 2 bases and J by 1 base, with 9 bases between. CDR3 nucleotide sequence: TGTGCCAGCAGTGAAAGGGGGACTTCCTACGAGCAGTACTTC. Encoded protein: CASSERGTSYEQYF.

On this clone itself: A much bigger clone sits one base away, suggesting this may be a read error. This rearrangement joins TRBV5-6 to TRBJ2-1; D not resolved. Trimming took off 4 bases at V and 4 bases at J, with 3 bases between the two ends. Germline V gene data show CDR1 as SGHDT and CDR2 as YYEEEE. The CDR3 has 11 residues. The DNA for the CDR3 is TGTGCCAGCAGCGATTACAATGAGCAGTTCTTC. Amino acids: CASSDYNEQFF. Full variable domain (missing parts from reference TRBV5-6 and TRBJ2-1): DAGVTQSPTHLIKTRGQQVTLRCSPKSGHDTVSWYQQALGQGPQFIFQYYEEEERQRGNFPDRFSGHQFPNYSSELNVNALLLGDSALYLCASSDYNEQFFGPGTRLTVL.

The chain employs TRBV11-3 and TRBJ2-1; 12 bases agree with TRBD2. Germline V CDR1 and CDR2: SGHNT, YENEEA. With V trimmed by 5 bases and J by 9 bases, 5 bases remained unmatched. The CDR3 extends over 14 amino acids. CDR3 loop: CASSPRTSGTEQFF. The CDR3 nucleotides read TGTGCCAGCAGCCCTCGGACTAGCGGGACTGAGCAGTTCTTC.

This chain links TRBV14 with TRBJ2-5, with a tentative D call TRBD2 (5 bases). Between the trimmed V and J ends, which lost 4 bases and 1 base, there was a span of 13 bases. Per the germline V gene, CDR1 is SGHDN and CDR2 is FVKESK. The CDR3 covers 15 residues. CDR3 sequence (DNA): TGTGCCAGCAGCCGTGGACTGTCGCTCCAAGAGACCCAGTACTTC. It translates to CASSRGLSLQETQYF.

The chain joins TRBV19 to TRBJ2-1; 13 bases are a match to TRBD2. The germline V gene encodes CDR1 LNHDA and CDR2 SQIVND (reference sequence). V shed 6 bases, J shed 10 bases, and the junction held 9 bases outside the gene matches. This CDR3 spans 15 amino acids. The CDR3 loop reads CASSAPGLAGIEQFF. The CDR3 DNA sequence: TGTGCCAGTAGCGCACCGGGACTAGCGGGAATAGAGCAGTTCTTC.

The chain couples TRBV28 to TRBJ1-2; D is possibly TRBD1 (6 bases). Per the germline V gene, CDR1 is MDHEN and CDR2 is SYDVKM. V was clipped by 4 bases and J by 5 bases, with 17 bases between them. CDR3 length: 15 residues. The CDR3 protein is CASSSGQFVGYGYTF. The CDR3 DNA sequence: TGTGCCAGCAGTTCCGGACAGTTTGTAGGATATGGCTACACCTTC.

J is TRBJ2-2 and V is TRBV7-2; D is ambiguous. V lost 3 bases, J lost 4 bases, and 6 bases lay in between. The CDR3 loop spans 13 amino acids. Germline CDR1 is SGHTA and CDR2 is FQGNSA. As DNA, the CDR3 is TGTGCCAGCAGCTTCTCGAGCACCGGGGAGCTGTTTTTT. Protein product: CASSFSSTGELFF.

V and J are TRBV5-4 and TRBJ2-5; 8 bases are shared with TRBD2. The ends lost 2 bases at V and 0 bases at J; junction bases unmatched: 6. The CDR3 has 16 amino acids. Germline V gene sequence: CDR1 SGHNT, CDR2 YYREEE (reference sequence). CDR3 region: CASSLLAGTYQETQYF. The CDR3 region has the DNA TGTGCCAGCAGCTTATTAGCGGGGACTTACCAAGAGACCCAGTACTTC.

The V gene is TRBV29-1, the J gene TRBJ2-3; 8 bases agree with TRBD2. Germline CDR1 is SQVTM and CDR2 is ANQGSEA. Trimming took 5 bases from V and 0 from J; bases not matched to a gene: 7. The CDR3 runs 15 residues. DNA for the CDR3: TGCAGCGTTCCTTTGACTAGCGCGAGCACAGATACGCAGTATTTT. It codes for CSVPLTSASTDTQYF.